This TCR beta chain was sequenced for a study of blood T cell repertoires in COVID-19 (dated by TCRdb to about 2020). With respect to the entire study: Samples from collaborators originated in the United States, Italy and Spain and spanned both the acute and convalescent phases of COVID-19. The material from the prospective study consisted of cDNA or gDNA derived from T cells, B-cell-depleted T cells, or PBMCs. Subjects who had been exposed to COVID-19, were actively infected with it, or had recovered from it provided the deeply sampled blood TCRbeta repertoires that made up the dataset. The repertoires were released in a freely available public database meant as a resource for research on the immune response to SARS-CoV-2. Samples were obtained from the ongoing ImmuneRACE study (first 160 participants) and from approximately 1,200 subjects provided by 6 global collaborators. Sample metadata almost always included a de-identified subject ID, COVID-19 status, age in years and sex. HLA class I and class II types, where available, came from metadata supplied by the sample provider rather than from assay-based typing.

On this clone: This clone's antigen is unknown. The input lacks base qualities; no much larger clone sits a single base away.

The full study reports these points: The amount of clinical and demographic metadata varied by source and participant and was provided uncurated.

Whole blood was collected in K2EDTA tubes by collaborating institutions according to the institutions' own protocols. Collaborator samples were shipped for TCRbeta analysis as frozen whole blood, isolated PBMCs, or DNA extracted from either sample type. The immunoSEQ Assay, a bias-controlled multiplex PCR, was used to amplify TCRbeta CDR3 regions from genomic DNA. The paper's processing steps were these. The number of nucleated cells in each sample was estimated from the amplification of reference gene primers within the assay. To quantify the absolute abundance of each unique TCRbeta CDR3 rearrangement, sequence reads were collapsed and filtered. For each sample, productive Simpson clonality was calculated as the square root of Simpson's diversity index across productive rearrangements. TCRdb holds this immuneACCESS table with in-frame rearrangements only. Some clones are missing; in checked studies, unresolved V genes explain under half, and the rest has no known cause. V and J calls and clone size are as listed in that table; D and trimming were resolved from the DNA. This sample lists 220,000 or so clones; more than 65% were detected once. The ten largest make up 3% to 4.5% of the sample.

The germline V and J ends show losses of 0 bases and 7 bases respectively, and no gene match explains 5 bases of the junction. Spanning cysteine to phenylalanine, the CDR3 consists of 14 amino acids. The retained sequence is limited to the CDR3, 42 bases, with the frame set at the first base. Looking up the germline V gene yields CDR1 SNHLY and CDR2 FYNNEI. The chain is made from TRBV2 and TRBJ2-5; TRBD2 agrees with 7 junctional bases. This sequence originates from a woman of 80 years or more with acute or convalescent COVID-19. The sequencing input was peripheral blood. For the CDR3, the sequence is CASSEASGAVTQYF. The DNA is TGTGCCAGCAGTGAAGCCAGCGGGGCGGTGACCCAGTACTTC.